These 10 T cell receptor beta chains share one sample of origin, sequenced in a study of blood T cell repertoires in COVID-19. Produced via immunoSEQ multiplex PCR; TCRdb's table is partial and in-frame only. Of some 80,000 clones in the sample, roughly 84% were seen once. What was sequenced was peripheral blood. Source of these receptors: a man aged 50 to 60 with acute or convalescent COVID-19.

This sequence joins TRBV4-3 and TRBJ1-3; D is unclear. V lost 4 bases, J lost 0 bases, and 4 bases lay in between. Germline loops: CDR1 LGHNA, CDR2 YSLEER. There are 13 residues in the CDR3. Here the CDR3 reads CASSPNSGNTIYF. CDR3 DNA: TGCGCCAGCAGCCCAAACTCTGGAAACACCATATATTTT.

This rearrangement joins TRBV21-1 to TRBJ2-7; the DNA was not compared with TRBD1, the D call given in the table. TRBV21-1 is recorded as a pseudogene. This CDR3 has 14 amino acids. The CDR3 bases are TGTGCCAGCAGCAAGGGGGCTGGGAAGTGCGAGCAGTACTTC. Protein: CASSKGAGKCEQYF.

The rearrangement uses TRBV7-3 and TRBJ2-1; 14 bases line up with TRBD2. V trimming: 6 bases; J trimming: 5 bases; junction bases outside the gene matches: 6. CDR3 length: 16 amino acids. Germline V lookup: CDR1 SGHTA, CDR2 FQGTGA. The CDR3, as DNA: TGTGCCAGCAGTTCTGGACTAGCGGGGGGAGACAATGAGCAGTTCTTC. Its protein product is CASSSGLAGGDNEQFF.

V is TRBV12-3 or TRBV12-4 and J is TRBJ2-3; 7 bases agree with TRBD1. The ends lost 5 bases at V and 8 bases at J; junction bases unmatched: 7. The CDR3 loop spans 13 amino acids. The DNA of the CDR3 is TGTGCCAGCAGTGCCGACAGGGTGGGTACGCAGTATTTT. It codes for CASSADRVGTQYF.

The V and J genes are TRBV2 and TRBJ1-5; maybe TRBD1 (6 bases). This CDR3 has 15 amino acids. Per germline, CDR1 SNHLY and CDR2 FYNNEI. Trimming left V 6 bases short and J 6 bases short, with 18 bases between. This CDR3 is CASRNRDGGGQPQHF. CDR3 bases: TGTGCCAGCAGAAACAGGGACGGGGGGGGTCAGCCCCAGCATTTT.

The chain combines TRBV14 with TRBJ1-2; no clear D. From germline, CDR1 is SGHDN and CDR2 FVKESK. V was trimmed by 1 base and J by 4 bases, leaving 13 bases between them. This CDR3 contains 15 residues. CDR3 coding DNA: TGTGCCAGCAGCCAAGGGCAGTCTTTCCTCTATGGCTACACCTTC. This sequence encodes CASSQGQSFLYGYTF.

V is TRBV7-7 and J is TRBJ2-3, with TRBD2 matching 8 bases. Germline values: CDR1 SSHAT, CDR2 FNYEAQ (reference sequence). The length of the CDR3 is 15 residues. V was pared by 1 base and J by 4 bases, with 4 bases of the junction left unmatched. The CDR3 is CASSLGSGGADTQYF. The CDR3 region has the DNA TGTGCCAGCAGCTTAGGGAGCGGGGGAGCAGATACGCAGTATTTT.

The chain uses TRBV30 and TRBJ2-1; TRBD2 matches 11 bases. Trimming at V came to 1 base and at J to 13 bases, leaving 6 bases not matched to a gene. Germline CDR1 is GTSNPN and CDR2 is SVGIG (reference sequence). The CDR3 consists of 13 residues. DNA for the CDR3: TGTGCCTGGAGTGCGGGGACTAGCGGCAAACAGTTCTTC. It translates to CAWSAGTSGKQFF.

The chain is built from TRBV18 and TRBJ1-2, with TRBD1 matching 9 bases. After removal of 0 bases from V and 0 bases from J, the junction contained 2 bases not matched to a gene. The CDR3 sequence is 16 residues long. Germline lookup yields CDR1 KGHSH and CDR2 LQKENI. The CDR3 DNA reads TGTGCCAGCTCACCACCGGACAGGGGATCTAACTATGGCTACACCTTC. Protein: CASSPPDRGSNYGYTF.

The V and J genes are TRBV9 and TRBJ2-1; 10 bases are a match to TRBD2. This CDR3 is built from 16 residues. V dropped 0 bases and J dropped 9; count of bases not matched to a gene: 9. The germline gives CDR1 SGDLS, CDR2 YYNGEE. The CDR3 here is CASSVGPSGSNIEQFF. The CDR3 nucleotides are TGTGCCAGCAGCGTAGGCCCTAGCGGGAGTAATATTGAGCAGTTCTTC.